What follows is one T cell receptor (beta chain) and its context. Its target is unknown. This sample stems from a study of cytomegalovirus exposure and HLA in healthy donors. Study-wide results and caveats: Most of the CMV-associated TCR beta chains (in a later analysis) appeared to be HLA-restricted.

Primers for the PCR totalled 60 Vbeta and 13 Jbeta. Per the authors' pipeline: Later work found 80 million or so unique TCR beta chains, with roughly 11 million shared. Only in-frame clones appear in the TCRdb table, and some are missing; sequencing was by immunoSEQ multiplex PCR. That table gives V, J and clone size, and the DNA gave D and trimming. This sample has some 110,000 clones; 60% to 80% occur once, and the top ten carry about 0.84%. Germline V lookup: CDR1 MGHRA, CDR2 YSYEKL. The CDR3 sequence is 12 residues long. V lost 5 bases to trimming and J lost 1 base, with 5 bases between them. The material sequenced was PBMCs. The clonotype originates from a boy between 10 and 17 years old in good health and CMV-seronegative. This chain links TRBV4-1 with TRBJ1-1; D gene ambiguous. CDR3 DNA: TGCGCCAGCAGCAACGGGAACACTGAAGCTTTCTTT. Translation: CASSNGNTEAFF.